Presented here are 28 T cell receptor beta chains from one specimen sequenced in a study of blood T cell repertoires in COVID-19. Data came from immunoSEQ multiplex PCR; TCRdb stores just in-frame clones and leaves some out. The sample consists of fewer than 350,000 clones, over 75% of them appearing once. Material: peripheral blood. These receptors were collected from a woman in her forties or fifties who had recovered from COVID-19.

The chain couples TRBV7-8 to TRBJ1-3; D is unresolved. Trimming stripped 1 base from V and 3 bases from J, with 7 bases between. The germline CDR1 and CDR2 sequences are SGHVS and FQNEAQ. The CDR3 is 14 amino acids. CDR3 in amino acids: CASSLDTVGNTIYF. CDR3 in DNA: TGTGCCAGCAGCTTAGACACCGTTGGAAACACCATATATTTT.

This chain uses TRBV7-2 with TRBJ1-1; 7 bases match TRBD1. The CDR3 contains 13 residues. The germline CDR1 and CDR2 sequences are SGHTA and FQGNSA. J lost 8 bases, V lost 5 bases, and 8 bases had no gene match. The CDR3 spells CASSPQGGWEAFF. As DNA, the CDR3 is TGTGCCAGCAGCCCCCAAGGGGGCTGGGAAGCTTTCTTT.

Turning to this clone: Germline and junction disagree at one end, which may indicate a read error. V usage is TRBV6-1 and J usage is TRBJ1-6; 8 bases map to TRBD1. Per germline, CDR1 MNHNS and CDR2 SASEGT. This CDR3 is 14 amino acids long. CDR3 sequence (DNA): TGTGCCAGCAGGGAAGGACAGGGTGGTTCACCCCTCCACTTT. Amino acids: CASREGQGGSPLHF.

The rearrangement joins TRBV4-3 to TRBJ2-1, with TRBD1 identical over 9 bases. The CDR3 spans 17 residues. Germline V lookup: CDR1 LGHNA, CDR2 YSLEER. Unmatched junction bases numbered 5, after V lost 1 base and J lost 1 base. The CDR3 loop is CASSQVGTGSSYNEQFF. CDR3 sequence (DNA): TGCGCCAGCAGCCAAGTAGGGACAGGGAGTTCCTACAATGAGCAGTTCTTC.

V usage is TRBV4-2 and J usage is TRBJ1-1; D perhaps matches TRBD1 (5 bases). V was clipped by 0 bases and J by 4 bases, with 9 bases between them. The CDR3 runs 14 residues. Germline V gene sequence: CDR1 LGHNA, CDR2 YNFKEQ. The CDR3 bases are TGTGCCAGCAGCCAAGACCAGGGTAGCACTGAAGCTTTCTTT. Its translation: CASSQDQGSTEAFF.

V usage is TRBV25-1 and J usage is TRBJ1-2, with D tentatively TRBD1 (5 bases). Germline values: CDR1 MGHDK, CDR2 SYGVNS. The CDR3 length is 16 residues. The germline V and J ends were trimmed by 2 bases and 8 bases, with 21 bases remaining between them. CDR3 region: CASSEPTGDGYRGYTF. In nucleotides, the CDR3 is TGTGCCAGCAGTGAACCGACGGGGGACGGCTATCGGGGCTACACCTTC.

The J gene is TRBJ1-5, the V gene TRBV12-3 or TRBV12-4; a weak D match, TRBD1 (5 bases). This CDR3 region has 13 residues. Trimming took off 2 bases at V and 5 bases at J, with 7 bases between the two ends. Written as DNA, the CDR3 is TGTGCCAGCAGTTTATCGACAGATCAGCCCCAGCATTTT. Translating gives CASSLSTDQPQHF.

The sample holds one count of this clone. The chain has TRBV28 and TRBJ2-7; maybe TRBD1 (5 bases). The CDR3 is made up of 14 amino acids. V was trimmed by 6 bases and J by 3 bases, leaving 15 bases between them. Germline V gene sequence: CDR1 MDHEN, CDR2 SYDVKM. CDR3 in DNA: TGTGCCAGCAGCCTTCCAGGGAATATCTACGAGCAGTACTTC. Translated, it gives CASSLPGNIYEQYF.

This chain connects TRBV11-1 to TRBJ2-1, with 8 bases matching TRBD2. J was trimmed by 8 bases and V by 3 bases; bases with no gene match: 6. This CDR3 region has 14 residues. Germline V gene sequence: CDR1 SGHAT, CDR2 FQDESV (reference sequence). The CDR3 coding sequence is TGTGCCAGCAGCTTCAATCGGGGGGGTGATGAGCAGTTCTTC. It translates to CASSFNRGGDEQFF.

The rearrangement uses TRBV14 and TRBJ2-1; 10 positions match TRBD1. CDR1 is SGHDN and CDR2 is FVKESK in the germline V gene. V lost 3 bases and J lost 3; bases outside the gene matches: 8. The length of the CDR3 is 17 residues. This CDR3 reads CASSQRHGQGVYNEQFF. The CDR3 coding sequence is TGTGCCAGCAGCCAGCGCCACGGACAGGGGGTCTACAATGAGCAGTTCTTC.

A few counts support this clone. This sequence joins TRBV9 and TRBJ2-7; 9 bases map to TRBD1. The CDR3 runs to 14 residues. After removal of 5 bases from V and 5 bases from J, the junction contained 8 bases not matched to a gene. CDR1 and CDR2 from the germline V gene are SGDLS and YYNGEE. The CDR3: CASSSTGQGDEQYF. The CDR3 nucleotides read TGTGCCAGCAGTTCCACGGGACAGGGAGACGAGCAGTACTTC.

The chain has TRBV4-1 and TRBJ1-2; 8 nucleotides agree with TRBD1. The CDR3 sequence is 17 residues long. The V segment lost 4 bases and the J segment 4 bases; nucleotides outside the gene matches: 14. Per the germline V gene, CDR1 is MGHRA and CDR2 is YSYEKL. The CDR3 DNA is TGCGCCAGCAGCCCGGACGGTACAGGGGGTGGACTCTATGGCTACACCTTC. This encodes CASSPDGTGGGLYGYTF.

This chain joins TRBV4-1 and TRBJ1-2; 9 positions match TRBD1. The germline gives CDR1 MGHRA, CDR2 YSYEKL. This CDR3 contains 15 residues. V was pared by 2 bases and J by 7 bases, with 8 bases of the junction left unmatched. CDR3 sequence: CASSQHEQGALGYTF. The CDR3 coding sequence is TGCGCCAGCAGCCAACATGAACAGGGGGCACTTGGCTACACCTTC.

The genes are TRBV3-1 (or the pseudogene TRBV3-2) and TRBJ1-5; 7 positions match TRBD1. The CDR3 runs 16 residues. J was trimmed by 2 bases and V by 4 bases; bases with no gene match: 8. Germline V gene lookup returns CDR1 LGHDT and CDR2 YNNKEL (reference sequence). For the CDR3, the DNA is TGTGCCAGCAGCCTGGGGGCCCAGGGGGGCAATCAGCCCCAGCATTTT. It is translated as CASSLGAQGGNQPQHF.

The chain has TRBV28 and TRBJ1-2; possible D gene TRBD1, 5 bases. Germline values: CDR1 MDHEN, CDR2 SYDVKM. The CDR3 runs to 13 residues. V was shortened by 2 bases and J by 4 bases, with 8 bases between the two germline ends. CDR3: CASSLDSTYGYTF. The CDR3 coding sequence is TGTGCCAGCAGTTTAGACAGCACCTATGGCTACACCTTC.

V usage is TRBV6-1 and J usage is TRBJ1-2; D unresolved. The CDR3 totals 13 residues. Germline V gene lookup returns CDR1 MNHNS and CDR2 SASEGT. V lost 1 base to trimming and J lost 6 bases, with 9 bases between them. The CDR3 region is CASSEGSGDGYTF. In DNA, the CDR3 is TGTGCCAGCAGTGAAGGGAGCGGTGATGGCTACACCTTC.

The CDR3 loop is CASSFKPSSYEQYF. CDR3 nucleotides: TGTGCCAGCAGTTTCAAGCCATCCTCCTACGAGCAGTACTTC. The chain carries TRBV27 and TRBJ2-7; D is undetermined. The CDR3 totals 14 residues. The germline gives CDR1 MNHEY, CDR2 SMNVEV (reference sequence). Trimming took off 3 bases at V and 0 bases at J, with 9 bases between the two ends.

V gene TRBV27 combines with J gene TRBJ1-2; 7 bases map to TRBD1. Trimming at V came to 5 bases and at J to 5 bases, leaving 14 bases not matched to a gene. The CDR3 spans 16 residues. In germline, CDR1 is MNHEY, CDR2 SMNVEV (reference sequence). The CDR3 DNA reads TGTGCCAGCAGTGGACAGGCTTCGACGCGGACTTATGGCTACACCTTC. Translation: CASSGQASTRTYGYTF.

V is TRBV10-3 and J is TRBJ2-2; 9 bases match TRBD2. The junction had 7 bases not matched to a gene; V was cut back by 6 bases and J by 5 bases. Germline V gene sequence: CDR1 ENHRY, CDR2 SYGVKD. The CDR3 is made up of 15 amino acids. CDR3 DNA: TGTGCCATCAGGCCGGGACTAGCCGGTACCGGGGAGCTGTTTTTT. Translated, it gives CAIRPGLAGTGELFF.

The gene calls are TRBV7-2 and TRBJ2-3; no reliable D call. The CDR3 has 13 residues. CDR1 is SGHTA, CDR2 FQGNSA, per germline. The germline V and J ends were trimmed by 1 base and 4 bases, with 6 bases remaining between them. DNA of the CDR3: TGTGCCAGCAGCTTAGTAGTCTCAGATACGCAGTATTTT. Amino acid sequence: CASSLVVSDTQYF.

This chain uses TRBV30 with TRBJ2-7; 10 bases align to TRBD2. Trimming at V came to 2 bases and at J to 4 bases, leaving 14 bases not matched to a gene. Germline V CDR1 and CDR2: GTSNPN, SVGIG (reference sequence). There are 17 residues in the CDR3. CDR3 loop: CAWSLQPGTSEQYEQYF. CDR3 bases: TGTGCCTGGAGTCTTCAACCCGGGACTAGCGAACAATACGAGCAGTACTTC.

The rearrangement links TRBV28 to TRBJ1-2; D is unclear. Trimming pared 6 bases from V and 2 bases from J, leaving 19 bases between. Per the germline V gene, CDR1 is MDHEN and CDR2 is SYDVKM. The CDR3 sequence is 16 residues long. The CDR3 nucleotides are TGTGCCAGCAGCACCCATCCTGGCAGGCCCAACTATGGCTACACCTTC. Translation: CASSTHPGRPNYGYTF.

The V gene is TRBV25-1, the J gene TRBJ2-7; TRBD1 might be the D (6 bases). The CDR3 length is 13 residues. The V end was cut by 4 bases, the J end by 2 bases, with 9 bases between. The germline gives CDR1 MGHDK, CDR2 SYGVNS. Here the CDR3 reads CASSAGQPYEQYF. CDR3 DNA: TGTGCCAGCAGTGCCGGACAGCCCTACGAGCAGTACTTC.

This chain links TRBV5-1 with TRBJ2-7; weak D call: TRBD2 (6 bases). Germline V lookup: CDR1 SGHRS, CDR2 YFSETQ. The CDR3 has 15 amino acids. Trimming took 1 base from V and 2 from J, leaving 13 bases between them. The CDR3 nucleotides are TGCGCCAGCAGCTTGCTGACGGGAGCTACCTACGAGCAGTACTTC. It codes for CASSLLTGATYEQYF.

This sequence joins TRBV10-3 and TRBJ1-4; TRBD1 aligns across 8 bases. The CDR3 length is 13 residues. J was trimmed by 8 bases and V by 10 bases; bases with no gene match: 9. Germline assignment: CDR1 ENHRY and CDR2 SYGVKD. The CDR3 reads CATWTGQGEKLFF. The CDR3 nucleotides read TGTGCCACCTGGACAGGGCAAGGAGAAAAACTGTTTTTT.

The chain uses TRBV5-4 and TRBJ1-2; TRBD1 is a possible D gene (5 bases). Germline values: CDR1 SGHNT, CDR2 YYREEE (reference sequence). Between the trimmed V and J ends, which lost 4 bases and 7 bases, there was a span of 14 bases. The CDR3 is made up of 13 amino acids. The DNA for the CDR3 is TGTGCCAGCAGCACCCCAGGGATGGGTGGCTACACCTTC. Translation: CASSTPGMGGYTF.

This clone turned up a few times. CDR3 coding DNA: TGTGCCAGCGGACAGGGGGAGAGAGATACGCAGTATTTT. Translated, it gives CASGQGERDTQYF. This chain links TRBV19 with TRBJ2-3; 10 bases agree with TRBD1. Losses at the gene ends were 9 bases for V and 5 bases for J; bases not matched to a gene: 5. Germline values: CDR1 LNHDA, CDR2 SQIVND (reference sequence). This CDR3 contains 13 residues.

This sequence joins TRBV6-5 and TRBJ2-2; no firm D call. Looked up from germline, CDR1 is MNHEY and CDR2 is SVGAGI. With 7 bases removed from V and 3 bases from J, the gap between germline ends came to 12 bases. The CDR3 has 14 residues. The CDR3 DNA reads TGTGCCAGCACCGCCGGGTCTCACACCGGGGAGCTGTTTTTT. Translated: CASTAGSHTGELFF.